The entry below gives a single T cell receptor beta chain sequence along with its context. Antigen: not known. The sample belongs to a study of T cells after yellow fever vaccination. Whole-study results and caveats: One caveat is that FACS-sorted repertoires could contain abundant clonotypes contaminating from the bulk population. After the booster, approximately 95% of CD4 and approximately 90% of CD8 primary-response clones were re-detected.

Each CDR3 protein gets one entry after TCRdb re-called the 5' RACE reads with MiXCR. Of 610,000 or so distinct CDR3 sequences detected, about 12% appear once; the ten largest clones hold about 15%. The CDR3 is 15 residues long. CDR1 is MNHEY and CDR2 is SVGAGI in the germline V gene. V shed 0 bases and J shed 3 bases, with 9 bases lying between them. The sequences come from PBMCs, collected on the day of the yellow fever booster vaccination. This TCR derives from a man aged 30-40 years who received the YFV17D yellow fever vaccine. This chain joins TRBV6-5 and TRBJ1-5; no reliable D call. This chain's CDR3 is CASSYSGIDNQPQHF. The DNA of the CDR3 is TGTGCCAGCAGTTACTCGGGGATCGACAATCAGCCCCAGCATTTT.